This TCR beta chain derives from a study of cytotoxic CD8 clonotypes in ibrutinib-treated CLL. Study information: After treatment lasting a median roughly 12 months, range 6 to 36, response samples were collected. General study points: The clonality went up when patients responded to ibrutinib and dropped back toward baseline at progression. Contraction or stability on treatment characterized the public clonotypes, which were uncommon.

Per germline, CDR1 SGHKS and CDR2 YYEKEE (reference sequence). This CDR3 is built from 12 residues. Germline trimming cut 4 bases from V and 10 bases from J; bases unmatched to any gene: 7. About this clone itself: Its antigen is as yet unknown.

Profiling relied on immunoSEQ multiplex PCR, and the TCRdb table lists in-frame clones only, not all of them. The sample contains about 44,000 clones, less than 70% of which appear only once. The sequenced sample was PBMCs, obtained after 12 months of ibrutinib treatment. The V call is TRBV5-5, the J call TRBJ1-1; 7 nucleotides agree with TRBD1. This receptor was obtained from a human donor with chronic lymphocytic leukemia. CDR3 amino acids: CASSTQDRRAFF. DNA of the CDR3: TGTGCCAGCAGCACCCAGGACAGGCGAGCTTTCTTT. Complete variable domain (other parts from reference TRBV5-5 and TRBJ1-1): DAGVTQSPTHLIKTRGQQVTLRCSPISGHKSVSWYQQVLGQGPQFIFQYYEKEERGRGNFPDRFSARQFPNYSSELNVNALLLGDSALYLCASSTQDRRAFFGQGTRLTVV.